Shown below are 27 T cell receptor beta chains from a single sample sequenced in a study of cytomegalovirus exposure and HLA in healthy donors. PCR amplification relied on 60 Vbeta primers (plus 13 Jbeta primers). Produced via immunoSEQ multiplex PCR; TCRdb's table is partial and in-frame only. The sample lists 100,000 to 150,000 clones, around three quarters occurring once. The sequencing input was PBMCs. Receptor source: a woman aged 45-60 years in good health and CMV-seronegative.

The CDR3 loop is CASSPSLDRNTEAFF. CDR3 coding DNA: TGCGCCAGCAGCCCTAGTTTGGACAGGAACACTGAAGCTTTCTTT. The chain is built from TRBV4-3 and TRBJ1-1; D is perhaps TRBD1 (6 bases). CDR1 LGHNA and CDR2 YSLEER come from the germline V gene. This CDR3 comprises 15 residues. Trimming removed 4 bases at V and 1 base at J, with 13 bases between.

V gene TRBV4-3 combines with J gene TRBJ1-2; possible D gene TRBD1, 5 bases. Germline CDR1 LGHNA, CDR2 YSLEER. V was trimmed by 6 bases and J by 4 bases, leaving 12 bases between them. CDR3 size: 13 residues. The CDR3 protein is CASSRQGGYGYTF. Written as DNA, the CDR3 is TGCGCCAGCAGTAGGCAGGGAGGCTATGGCTACACCTTC.

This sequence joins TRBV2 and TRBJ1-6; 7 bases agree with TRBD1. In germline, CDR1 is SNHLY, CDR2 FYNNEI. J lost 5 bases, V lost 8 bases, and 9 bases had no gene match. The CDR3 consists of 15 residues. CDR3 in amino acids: CASQTGPGDNSPLHF. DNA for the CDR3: TGTGCCAGCCAGACAGGGCCCGGTGATAATTCACCCCTCCACTTT.

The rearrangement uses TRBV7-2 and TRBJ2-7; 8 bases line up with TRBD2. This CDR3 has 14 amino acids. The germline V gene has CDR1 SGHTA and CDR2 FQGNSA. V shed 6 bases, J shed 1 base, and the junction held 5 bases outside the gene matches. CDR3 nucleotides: TGTGCCAGCAGGAAGGCGGGAGGATCCTACGAGCAGTACTTC. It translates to CASRKAGGSYEQYF.

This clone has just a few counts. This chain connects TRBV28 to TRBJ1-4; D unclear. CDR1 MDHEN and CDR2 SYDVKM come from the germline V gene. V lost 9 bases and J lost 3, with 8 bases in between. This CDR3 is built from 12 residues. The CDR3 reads CASLSANEKLFF. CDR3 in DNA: TGTGCCAGTCTTAGCGCTAATGAAAAACTGTTTTTT.

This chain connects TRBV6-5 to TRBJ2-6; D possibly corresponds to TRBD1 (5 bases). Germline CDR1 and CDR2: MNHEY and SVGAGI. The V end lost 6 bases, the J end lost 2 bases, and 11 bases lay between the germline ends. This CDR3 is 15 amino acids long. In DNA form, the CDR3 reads TGTGCCAGCAGAAGTTCCAGGGCTGGGGCCAACGTCCTGACTTTC. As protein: CASRSSRAGANVLTF.

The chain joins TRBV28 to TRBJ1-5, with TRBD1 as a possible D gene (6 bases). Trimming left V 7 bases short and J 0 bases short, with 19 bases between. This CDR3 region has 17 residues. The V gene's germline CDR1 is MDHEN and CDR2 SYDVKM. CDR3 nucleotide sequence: TGTGCCAGCATAAAGGGGGGGCAGCCCTTTAGCAATCAGCCCCAGCATTTT. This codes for CASIKGGQPFSNQPQHF.

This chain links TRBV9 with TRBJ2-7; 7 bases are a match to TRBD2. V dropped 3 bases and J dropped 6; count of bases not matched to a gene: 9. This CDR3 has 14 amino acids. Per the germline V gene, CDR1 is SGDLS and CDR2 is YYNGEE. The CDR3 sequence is CASSAGGRVLEQYF. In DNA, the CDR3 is TGTGCCAGCAGCGCCGGGGGGAGGGTCCTCGAGCAGTACTTC.

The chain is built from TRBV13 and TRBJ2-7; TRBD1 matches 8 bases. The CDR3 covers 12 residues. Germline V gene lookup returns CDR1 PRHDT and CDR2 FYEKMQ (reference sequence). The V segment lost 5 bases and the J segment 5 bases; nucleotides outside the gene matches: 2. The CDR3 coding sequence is TGTGCCAGCAGCCAGGACAGGGACGAGCAGTACTTC. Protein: CASSQDRDEQYF.

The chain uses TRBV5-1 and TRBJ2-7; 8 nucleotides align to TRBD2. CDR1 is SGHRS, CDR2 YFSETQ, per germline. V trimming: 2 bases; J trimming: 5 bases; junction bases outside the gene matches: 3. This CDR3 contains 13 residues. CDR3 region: CASSFQAGDEQYF. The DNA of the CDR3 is TGCGCCAGCAGCTTTCAAGCGGGGGACGAGCAGTACTTC.

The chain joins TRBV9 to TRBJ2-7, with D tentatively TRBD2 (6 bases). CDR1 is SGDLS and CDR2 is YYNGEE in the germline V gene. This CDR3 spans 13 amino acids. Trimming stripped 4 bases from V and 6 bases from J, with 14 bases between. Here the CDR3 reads CASSLSGGSEQYF. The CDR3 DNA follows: TGTGCCAGCAGCCTAAGTGGAGGGTCCGAGCAGTACTTC.

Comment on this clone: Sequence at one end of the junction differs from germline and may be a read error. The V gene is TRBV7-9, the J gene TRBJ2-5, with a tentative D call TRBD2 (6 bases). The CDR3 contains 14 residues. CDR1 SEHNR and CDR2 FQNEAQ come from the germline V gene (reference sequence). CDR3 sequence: CSSSLELAQETQYF. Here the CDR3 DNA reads TGTTCCAGCAGCTTAGAACTAGCCCAAGAGACCCAGTACTTC.

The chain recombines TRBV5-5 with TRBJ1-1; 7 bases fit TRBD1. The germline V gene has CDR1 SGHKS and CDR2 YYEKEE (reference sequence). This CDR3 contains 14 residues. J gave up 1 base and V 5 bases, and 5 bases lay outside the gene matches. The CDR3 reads CASSPGTENTEAFF. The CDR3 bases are TGTGCCAGCAGTCCCGGGACAGAGAACACTGAAGCTTTCTTT.

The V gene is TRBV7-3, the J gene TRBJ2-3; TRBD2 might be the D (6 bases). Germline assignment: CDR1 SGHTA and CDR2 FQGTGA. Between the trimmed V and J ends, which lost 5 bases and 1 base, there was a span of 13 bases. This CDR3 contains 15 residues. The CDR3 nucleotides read TGTGCCAGCAGCAACCCCTCGGGGGGCACAGATACGCAGTATTTT. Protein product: CASSNPSGGTDTQYF.

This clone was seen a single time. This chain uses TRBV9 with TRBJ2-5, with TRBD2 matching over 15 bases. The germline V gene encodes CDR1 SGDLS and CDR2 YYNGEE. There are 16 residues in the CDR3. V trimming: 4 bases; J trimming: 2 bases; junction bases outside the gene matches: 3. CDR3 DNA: TGTGCCAGCAGCTTGGGACTAGCGGGGGGACAAGAGACCCAGTACTTC. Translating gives CASSLGLAGGQETQYF.

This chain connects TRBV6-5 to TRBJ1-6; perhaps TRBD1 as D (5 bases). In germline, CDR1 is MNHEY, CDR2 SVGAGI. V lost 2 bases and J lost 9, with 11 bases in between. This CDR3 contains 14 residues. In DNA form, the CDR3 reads TGTGCCAGCAGTTACACCAGGGAGGGTTCACCCCTCCACTTT. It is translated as CASSYTREGSPLHF.

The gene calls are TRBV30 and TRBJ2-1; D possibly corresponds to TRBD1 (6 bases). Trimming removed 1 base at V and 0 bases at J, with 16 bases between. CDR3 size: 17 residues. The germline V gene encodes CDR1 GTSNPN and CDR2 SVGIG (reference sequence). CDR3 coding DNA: TGTGCCTGGAGTGGGCCGAGGCAGGGGAGCTCCTACAATGAGCAGTTCTTC. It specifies CAWSGPRQGSSYNEQFF.

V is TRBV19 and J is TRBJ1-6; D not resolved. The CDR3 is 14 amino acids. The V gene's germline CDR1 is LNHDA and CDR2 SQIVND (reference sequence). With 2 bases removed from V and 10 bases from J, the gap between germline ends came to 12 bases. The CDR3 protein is CASSIREGGSPLHF. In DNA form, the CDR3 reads TGTGCCAGTAGTATACGGGAGGGTGGCTCACCCCTCCACTTT.

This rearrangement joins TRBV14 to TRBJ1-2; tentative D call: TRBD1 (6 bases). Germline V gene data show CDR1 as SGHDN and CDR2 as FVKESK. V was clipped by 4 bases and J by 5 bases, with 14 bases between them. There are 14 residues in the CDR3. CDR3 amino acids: CASSPGQRTYGYTF. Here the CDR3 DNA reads TGTGCCAGCAGCCCGGGACAAAGAACGTATGGCTACACCTTC. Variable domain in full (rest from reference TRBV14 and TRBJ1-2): EAGVTQFPSHSVIEKGQTVTLRCDPISGHDNLYWYRRVMGKEIKFLLHFVKESKQDESGMPNNRFLAERTGGTYSTLKVQPAELEDSGVYFCASSPGQRTYGYTFGSGTRLTVV.

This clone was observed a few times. CDR3 DNA: TGTGCCAGCAGTGCGAATGGACTAGCGGGAGCGGAAAACATTCAGTACTTC. Translated: CASSANGLAGAENIQYF. V gene TRBV6-4 combines with J gene TRBJ2-4, with TRBD2 matching 13 bases. J was trimmed by 5 bases and V by 4 bases; bases with no gene match: 8. The CDR3 sequence is 17 residues long. The germline gives CDR1 MRHNA, CDR2 SNTAGT.

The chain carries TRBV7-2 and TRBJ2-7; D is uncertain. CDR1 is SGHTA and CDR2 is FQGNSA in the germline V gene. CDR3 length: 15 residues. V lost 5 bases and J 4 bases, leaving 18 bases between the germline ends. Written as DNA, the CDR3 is TGTGCCAGCAGCCAATCCCGAGCGTTCGGTTACGAGCAGTACTTC. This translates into CASSQSRAFGYEQYF.

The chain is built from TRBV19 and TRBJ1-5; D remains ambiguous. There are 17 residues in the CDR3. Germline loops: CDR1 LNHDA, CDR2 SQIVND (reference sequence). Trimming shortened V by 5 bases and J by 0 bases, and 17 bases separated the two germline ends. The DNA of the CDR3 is TGTGCCAGTAGTGGCTCGGCGGATTTTTATAGCAATCAGCCCCAGCATTTT. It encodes CASSGSADFYSNQPQHF.

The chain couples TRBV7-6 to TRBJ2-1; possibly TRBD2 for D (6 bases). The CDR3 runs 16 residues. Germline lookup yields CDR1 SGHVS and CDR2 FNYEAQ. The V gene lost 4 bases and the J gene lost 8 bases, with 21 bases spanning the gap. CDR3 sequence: CASSYIRGGPIDEQFF. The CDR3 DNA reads TGTGCCAGCAGCTATATTAGAGGAGGGCCTATCGATGAGCAGTTCTTC.

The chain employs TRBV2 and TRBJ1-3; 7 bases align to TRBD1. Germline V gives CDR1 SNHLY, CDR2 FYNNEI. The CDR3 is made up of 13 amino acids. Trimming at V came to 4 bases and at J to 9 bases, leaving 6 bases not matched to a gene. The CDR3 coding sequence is TGTGCCAGCAGTGGACAGGGTATGGGCACCATATATTTT. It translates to CASSGQGMGTIYF.

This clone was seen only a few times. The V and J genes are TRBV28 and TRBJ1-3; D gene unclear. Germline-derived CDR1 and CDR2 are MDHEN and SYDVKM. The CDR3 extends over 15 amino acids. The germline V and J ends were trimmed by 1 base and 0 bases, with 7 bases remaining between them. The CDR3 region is CASSLSVNSGNTIYF. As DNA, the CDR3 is TGTGCCAGCAGTTTATCAGTGAACTCTGGAAACACCATATATTTT.

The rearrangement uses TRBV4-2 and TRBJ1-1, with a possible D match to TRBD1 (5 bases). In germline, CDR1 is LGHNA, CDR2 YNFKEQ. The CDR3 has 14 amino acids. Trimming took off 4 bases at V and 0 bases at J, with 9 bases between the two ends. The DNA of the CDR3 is TGTGCCAGCAGCCGGGGCAGAATGAACACTGAAGCTTTCTTT. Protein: CASSRGRMNTEAFF.

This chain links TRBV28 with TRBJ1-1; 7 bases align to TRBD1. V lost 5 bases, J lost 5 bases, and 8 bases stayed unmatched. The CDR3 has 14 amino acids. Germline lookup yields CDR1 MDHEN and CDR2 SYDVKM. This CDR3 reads CASSAPGGYTEAFF. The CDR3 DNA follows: TGTGCCAGCAGTGCACCAGGGGGTTATACTGAAGCTTTCTTT.